Reported below is one T cell receptor beta chain. This entry is derived from a study of radiation and T cells in renal cell carcinoma. Only in-frame clones appear in the TCRdb table, and some are missing; sequencing was by immunoSEQ multiplex PCR. The table includes tens of thousands of clones, around four fifths detected once. Specified time point: blood 4 weeks post-SBRT, at nephrectomy. Treatment defined: 15 Gy SBRT to primary tumor, nephrectomy 4 weeks later. Nephrectomy followed 15 Gy stereotactic body radiation by 4 weeks. This sample comprised blood, obtained from a patient whose treatment included radiotherapy and nephrectomy. The sequence came from a man in his fifties with renal cell carcinoma.

The CDR3 sequence: CASSQSLLAGGPRKPRYEQYF. Written as DNA, the CDR3 is TGCGCCAGCAGCCAATCCCTACTAGCGGGAGGGCCTAGAAAACCCCGCTACGAGCAGTACTTC. This chain connects TRBV4-1 to TRBJ2-7, with TRBD2 identical over 13 bases. J was trimmed by 3 bases and V by 2 bases; bases with no gene match: 19. Germline lookup yields CDR1 MGHRA and CDR2 YSYEKL. The CDR3 has 21 amino acids.